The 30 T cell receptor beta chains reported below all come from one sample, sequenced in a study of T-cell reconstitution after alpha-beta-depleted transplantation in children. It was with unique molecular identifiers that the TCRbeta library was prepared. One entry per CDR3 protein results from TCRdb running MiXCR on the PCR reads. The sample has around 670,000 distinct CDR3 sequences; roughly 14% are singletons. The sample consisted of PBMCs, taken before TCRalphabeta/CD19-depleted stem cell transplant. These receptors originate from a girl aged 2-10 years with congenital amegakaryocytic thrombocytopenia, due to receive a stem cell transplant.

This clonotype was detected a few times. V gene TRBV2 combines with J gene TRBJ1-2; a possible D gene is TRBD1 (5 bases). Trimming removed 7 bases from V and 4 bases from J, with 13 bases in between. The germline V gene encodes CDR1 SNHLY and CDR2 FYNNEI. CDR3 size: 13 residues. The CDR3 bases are TGTGCCAGCATAAGGGACTCTGGCTATGGCTACACCTTC. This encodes CASIRDSGYGYTF.

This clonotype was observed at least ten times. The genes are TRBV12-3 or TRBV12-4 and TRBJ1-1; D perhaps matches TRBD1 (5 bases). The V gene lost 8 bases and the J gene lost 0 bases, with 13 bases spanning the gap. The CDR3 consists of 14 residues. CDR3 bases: TGTGCCAGCGTTGGGGGACCGGTGAACACTGAAGCTTTCTTT. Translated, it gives CASVGGPVNTEAFF.

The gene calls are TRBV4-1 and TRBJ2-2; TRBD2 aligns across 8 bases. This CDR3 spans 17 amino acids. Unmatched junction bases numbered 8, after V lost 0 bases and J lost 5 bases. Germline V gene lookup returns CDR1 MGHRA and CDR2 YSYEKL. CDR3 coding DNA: TGCGCCAGCAGCCAAGAAGTGGGCGGGAGGACTACCGGGGAGCTGTTTTTT. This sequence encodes CASSQEVGGRTTGELFF.

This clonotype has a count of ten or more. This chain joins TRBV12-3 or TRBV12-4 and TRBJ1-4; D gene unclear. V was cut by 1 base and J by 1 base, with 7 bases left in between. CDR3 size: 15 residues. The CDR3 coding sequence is TGTGCCAGCAGTTTAGAGTGGGGAACTAATGAAAAACTGTTTTTT. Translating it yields CASSLEWGTNEKLFF.

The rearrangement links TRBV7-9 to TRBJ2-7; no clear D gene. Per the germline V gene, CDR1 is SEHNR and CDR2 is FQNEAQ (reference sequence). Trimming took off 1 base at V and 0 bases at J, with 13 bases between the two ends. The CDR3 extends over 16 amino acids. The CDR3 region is CASSLVSNSVSYEQYF. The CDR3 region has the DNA TGTGCCAGCAGCTTAGTGTCTAACTCCGTCTCCTACGAGCAGTACTTC.

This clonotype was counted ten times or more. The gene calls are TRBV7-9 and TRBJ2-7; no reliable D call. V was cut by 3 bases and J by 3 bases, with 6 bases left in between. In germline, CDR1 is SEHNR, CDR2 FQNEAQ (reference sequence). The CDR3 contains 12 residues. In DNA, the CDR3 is TGTGCCAGCAGCTTTTGGGACTACGAGCAGTACTTC. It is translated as CASSFWDYEQYF.

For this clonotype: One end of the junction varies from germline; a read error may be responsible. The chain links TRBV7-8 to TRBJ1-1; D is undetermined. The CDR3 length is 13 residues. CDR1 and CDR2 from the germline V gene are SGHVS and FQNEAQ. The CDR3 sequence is CASSSRRGTEALF. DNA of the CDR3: TGTGCCAGCAGCTCCCGACGTGGCACTGAAGCTCTCTTT.

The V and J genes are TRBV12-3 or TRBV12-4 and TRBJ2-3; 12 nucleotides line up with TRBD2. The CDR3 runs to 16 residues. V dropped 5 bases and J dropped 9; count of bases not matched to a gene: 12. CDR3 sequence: CASSPGLAGPLGTQYF. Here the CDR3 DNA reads TGTGCCAGCAGTCCGGGACTAGCGGGCCCCTTAGGAACGCAGTATTTT.

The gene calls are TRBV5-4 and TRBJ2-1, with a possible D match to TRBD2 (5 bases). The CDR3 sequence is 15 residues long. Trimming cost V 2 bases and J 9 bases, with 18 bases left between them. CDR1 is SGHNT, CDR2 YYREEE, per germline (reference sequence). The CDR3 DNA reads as TGTGCCAGCAGCTTTAAGATTCTCTACGGGGTTGAGCAGTTCTTC. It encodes CASSFKILYGVEQFF.

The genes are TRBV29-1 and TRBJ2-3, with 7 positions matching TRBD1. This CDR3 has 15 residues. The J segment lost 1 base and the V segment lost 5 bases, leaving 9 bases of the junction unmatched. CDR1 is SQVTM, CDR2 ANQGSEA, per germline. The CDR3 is CSVPRQGWGTDTQYF. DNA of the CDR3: TGCAGCGTTCCCCGACAGGGTTGGGGCACAGATACGCAGTATTTT.

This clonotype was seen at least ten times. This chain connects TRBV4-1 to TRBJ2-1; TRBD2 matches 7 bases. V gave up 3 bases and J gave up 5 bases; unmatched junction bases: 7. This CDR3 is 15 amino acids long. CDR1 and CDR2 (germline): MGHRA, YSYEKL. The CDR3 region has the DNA TGCGCCAGCAGCCAGGGCGGACTAGGGAACAATGAGCAGTTCTTC. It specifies CASSQGGLGNNEQFF.

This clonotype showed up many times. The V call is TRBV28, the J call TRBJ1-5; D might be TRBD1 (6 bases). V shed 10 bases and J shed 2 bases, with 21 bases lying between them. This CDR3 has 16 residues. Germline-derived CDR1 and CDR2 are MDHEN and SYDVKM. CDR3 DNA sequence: TGTGCCACCGCAGTTTGGGGGGGCCGTCGCAATCAGCCCCAGCATTTT. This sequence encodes CATAVWGGRRNQPQHF. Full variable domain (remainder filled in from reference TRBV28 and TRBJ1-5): DVKVTQSSRYLVKRTGEKVFLECVQDMDHENMFWYRQDPGLGLRLIYFSYDVKMKEKGDIPEGYSVSREKKERFSLILESASTNQTSMYLCATAVWGGRRNQPQHFGDGTRLSIL.

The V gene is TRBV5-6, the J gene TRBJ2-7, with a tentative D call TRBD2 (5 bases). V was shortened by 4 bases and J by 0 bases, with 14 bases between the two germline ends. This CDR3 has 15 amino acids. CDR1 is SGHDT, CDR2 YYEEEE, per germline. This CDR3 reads CASSPGIHSSYEQYF. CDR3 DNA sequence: TGTGCCAGCAGCCCCGGGATACACAGCTCCTACGAGCAGTACTTC.

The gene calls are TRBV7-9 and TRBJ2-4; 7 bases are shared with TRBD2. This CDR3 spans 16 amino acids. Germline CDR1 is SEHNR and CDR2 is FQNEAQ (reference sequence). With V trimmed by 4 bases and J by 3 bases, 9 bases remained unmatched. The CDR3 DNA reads TGTGCCAGCAGCTCTAGCGGTTGGGGTGACAAAAACATTCAGTACTTC. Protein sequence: CASSSSGWGDKNIQYF.

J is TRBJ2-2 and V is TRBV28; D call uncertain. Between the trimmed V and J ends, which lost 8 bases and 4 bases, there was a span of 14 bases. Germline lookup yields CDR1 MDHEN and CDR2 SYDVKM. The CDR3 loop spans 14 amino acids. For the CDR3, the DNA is TGTGCCAGCTTTGCGGTCCGCGTCACCGGGGAGCTGTTTTTT. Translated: CASFAVRVTGELFF.

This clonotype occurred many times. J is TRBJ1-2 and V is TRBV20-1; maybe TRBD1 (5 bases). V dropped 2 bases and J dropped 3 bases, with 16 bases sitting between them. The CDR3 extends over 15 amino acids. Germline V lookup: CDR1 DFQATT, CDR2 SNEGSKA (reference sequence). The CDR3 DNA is TGCAGTGCTAGACCGAGGCGAGGGGACTACTATGGCTACACCTTC. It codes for CSARPRRGDYYGYTF.

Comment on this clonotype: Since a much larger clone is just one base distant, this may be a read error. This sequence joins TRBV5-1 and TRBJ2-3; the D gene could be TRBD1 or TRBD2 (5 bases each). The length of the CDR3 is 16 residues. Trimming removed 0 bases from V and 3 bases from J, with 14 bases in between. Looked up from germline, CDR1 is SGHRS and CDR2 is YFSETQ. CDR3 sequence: CASSLAGTTLTDTQYF. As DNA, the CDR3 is TGCGCCAGCAGCTTGGCGGGGACCACCCTTACAGATACGCAGTATTTT.

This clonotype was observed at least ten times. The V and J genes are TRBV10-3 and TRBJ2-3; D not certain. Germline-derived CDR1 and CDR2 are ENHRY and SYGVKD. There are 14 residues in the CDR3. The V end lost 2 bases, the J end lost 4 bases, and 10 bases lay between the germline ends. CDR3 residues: CAISENLVADTQYF. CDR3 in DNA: TGTGCCATCAGTGAGAATCTGGTCGCAGATACGCAGTATTTT.

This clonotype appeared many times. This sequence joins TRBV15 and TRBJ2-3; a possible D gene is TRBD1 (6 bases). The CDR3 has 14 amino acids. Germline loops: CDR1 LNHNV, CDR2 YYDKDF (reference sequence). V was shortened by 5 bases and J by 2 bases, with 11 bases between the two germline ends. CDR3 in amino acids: CATSSRTVTDTQYF. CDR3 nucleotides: TGTGCCACCAGCTCAAGGACAGTCACAGATACGCAGTATTTT.

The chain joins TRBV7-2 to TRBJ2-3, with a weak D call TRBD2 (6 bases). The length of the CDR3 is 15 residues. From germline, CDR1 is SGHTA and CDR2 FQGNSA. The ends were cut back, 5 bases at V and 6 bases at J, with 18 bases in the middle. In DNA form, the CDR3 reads TGTGCCAGCAGCCGCCGGACTCACGCGGGGGATACGCAGTATTTT. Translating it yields CASSRRTHAGDTQYF.

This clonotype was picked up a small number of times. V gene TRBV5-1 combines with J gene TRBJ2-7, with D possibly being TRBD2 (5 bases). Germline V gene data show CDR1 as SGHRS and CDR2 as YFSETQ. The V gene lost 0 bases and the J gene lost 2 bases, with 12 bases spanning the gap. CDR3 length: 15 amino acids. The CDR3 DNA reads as TGCGCCAGCAGCTTGGGTGGCGTGCGGGCCTACGAGCAGTACTTC. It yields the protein CASSLGGVRAYEQYF.

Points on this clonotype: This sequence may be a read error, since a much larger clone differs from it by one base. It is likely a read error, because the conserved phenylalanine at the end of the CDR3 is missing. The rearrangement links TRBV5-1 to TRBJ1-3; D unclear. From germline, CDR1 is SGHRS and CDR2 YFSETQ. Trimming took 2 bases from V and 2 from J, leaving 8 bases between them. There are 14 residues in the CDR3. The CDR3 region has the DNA TGCGCCAGCAGCTTCCATGGAACTGGAAACACCATATATTAT. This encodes CASSFHGTGNTIYY.

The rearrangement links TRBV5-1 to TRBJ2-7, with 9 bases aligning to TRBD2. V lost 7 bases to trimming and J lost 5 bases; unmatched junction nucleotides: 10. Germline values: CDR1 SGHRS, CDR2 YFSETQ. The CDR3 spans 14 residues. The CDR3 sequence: CASGRLAGADEQYF. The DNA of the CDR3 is TGCGCCAGCGGTCGATTAGCGGGAGCGGACGAGCAGTACTTC.

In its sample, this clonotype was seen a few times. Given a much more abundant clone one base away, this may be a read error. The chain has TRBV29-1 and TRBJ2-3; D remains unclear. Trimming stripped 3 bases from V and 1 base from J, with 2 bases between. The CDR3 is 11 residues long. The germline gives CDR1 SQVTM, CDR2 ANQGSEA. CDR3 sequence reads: CSVDRTDTQYF. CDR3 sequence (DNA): TGCAGCGTTGACCGCACAGATACGCAGTATTTT.

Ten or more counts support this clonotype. The CDR3 sequence is CATSAVHEQFF. The CDR3 region has the DNA TGTGCCACCAGCGCAGTTCATGAGCAGTTCTTC. The chain has TRBV15 and TRBJ2-1; D gene ambiguous. Germline CDR1 and CDR2: LNHNV and YYDKDF (reference sequence). Trimming cost V 5 bases and J 8 bases, with 7 bases left between them. CDR3 length: 11 residues.

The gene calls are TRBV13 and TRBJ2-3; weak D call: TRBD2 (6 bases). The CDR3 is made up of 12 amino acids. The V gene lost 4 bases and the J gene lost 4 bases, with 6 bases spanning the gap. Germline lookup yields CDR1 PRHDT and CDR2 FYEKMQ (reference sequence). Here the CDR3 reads CASSSSADTQYF. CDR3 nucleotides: TGTGCCAGCAGCTCTAGCGCAGATACGCAGTATTTT.

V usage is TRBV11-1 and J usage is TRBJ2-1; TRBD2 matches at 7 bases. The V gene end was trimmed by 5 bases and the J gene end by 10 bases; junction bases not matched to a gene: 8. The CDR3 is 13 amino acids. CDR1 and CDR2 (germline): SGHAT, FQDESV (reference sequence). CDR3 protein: CASSEWEGGEQFF. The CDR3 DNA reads TGTGCCAGCAGCGAGTGGGAGGGCGGAGAGCAGTTCTTC.

The CDR3 is CSARGDIGNTIYF. The CDR3 DNA is TGCAGTGCTAGAGGGGACATCGGAAACACCATATATTTT. The chain joins TRBV20-1 to TRBJ1-3, with D maybe TRBD1 (6 bases). Germline CDR1 reads DFQATT; CDR2 reads SNEGSKA (reference sequence). The CDR3 runs to 13 residues. Trimming removed 1 base from V and 4 bases from J, with 8 bases in between.

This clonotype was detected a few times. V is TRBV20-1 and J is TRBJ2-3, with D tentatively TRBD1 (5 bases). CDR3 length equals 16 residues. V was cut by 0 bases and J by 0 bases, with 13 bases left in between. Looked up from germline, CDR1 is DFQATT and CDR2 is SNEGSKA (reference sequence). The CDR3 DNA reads TGCAGTGCTAGAGATCCCCAGGGCCCTAGCACAGATACGCAGTATTTT. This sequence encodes CSARDPQGPSTDTQYF.

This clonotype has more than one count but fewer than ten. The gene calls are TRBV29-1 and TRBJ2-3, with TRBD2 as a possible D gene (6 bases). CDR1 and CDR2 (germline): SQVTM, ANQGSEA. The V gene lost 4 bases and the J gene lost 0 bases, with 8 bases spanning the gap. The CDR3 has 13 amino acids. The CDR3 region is CSVGDLSTDTQYF. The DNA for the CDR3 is TGCAGCGTTGGGGACTTAAGCACAGATACGCAGTATTTT.